Below are 2 T cell receptor beta chains sequenced from a single sample in a study of monozygotic twins with inflammatory bowel disease. TCRdb re-called the 5' RACE reads; one entry per CDR3 protein, DNA not given. Recorded for this sample: about 450,000 distinct CDR3 sequences. The sequencing sample was made of blood. The receptors stem from a human donor with ulcerative colitis or Crohn's disease, or a healthy co-twin of an affected twin (not recorded which).

CDR3 amino acids: CASSFRPAGGIDNEQFF. J is TRBJ2-1 and V is TRBV5-1; as DNA is missing, the TRBD2 call by TCRdb cannot be tested. Germline V gives CDR1 SGHRS, CDR2 YFSETQ. The CDR3 sequence is 17 residues long.

The CDR3 loop is CAGSLAGGTSTDTQYF. The rearrangement uses TRBV5-1 and TRBJ2-3; the TRBD1 assignment by TCRdb is unverifiable without DNA. The CDR3 is made up of 16 amino acids. CDR1 and CDR2 from the germline V gene are SGHRS and YFSETQ.